The entry below describes one T cell receptor beta chain. This entry is derived from a study of control samples from healthy donors and cancer patients. The V gene's germline CDR1 is MNHEY and CDR2 SMNVEV (reference sequence). Germline trimming cut 3 bases from V and 3 bases from J; bases unmatched to any gene: 8. The CDR3 contains 15 residues. The repertoire was sequenced with immunoSEQ multiplex PCR; TCRdb's copy has only in-frame clones and lacks some. The sample gives some 150,000 clones, around 94% of which show up once; around 13% is in the top ten. Sequencing used blood. The V call is TRBV27, the J call TRBJ2-7, with 7 bases matching TRBD1. The sequence came from a man aged 40-49 years in good health. The DNA for the CDR3 is TGTGCCAGCAGTTTCCGGACAGGCACGAACTACGAGCAGTACTTC. As protein: CASSFRTGTNYEQYF.